This entry lists 3 T cell receptor beta chains sequenced from one sample in a study of long-term antiretroviral therapy in people with HIV. With survey level as its setting, the immunoSEQ assay was v3.0. Method: immunoSEQ multiplex PCR; TCRdb's copy keeps in-frame clones and lacks some. Here the sample spans about 29,000 clones, around 87% being singletons. Sequenced material: unsorted PBMCs, taken 0.5 years after starting antiretroviral therapy. Receptor source: a woman between 18 and 29 years old with HIV.

This chain connects TRBV5-1 to TRBJ2-3, with 7 bases matching TRBD2. There are 14 residues in the CDR3. The V gene end was trimmed by 0 bases and the J gene end by 6 bases; junction bases not matched to a gene: 4. Germline V gene data show CDR1 as SGHRS and CDR2 as YFSETQ. CDR3 amino acids: CASSLEVGGDTQYF. CDR3 coding DNA: TGCGCCAGCAGCTTGGAGGTGGGGGGGGATACGCAGTATTTT.

The V and J genes are TRBV6-4 and TRBJ2-3; D perhaps matches TRBD2 (5 bases). Looked up from germline, CDR1 is MRHNA and CDR2 is SNTAGT. The CDR3 extends over 14 amino acids. Between the trimmed V and J ends, which lost 3 bases and 2 bases, there was a span of 9 bases. CDR3 DNA sequence: TGTGCCAGCAGTGAGGACTTGTACACAGATACGCAGTATTTT. It specifies CASSEDLYTDTQYF.

The V gene is TRBV5-1, the J gene TRBJ2-2; D call uncertain. V was cut by 3 bases and J by 5 bases, with 5 bases left in between. This CDR3 has 12 amino acids. Germline CDR1 SGHRS, CDR2 YFSETQ. CDR3 in amino acids: CASSSGTGELFF. DNA for the CDR3: TGCGCCAGCAGCTCCGGGACCGGGGAGCTGTTTTTT.